Listed below are T cell receptor beta chains from one sample, sequenced in a study of technical replicates of blood from a handful of donors. TCRdb's copy holds only in-frame clones and misses some; the assay was immunoSEQ multiplex PCR. The sample includes 45,000 to 60,000 clones, around 95% of them seen just once. The sequenced material came from T cells isolated from PBMCs. These receptors were taken from a human donor in good health. Both conserved end residues are part of each CDR3. D genes are given only for firm matches. Clone size appears in some rows only: once, few, many, or a class for an expanded clone.

TRBJ1-1 | TRBV7-2 | NA | NA | CASSWPPLNTEAFF | TGTGCCAGCTCTTGGCCGCCGCTGAACACTGAAGCTTTCTTT
TRBJ2-1 | TRBV6-1 | NA | TRBD2 | CASRTSGNEQFF | TGTGCCAGCAGGACTAGCGGCAATGAGCAGTTCTTC
TRBJ2-7 | TRBV4-2 | once | NA | CASSQDWGGELSSYEQYF | TGTGCCAGCAGCCAAGATTGGGGCGGGGAGTTAAGTTCCTACGAGCAGTACTTC
TRBJ2-7 | TRBV4-3 | NA | TRBD1 | CASSQAGTGLHYEQYF | TGCGCCAGCAGCCAAGCCGGGACAGGGTTACACTACGAGCAGTACTTC
TRBJ2-1 | TRBV6-1 | NA | TRBD2 | CASSESGRANEQFF | TGTGCCAGCAGTGAAAGCGGGAGGGCCAATGAGCAGTTCTTC
TRBJ2-7 | TRBV7-9 | NA | TRBD2 | CASSLTSGSYEQYF | TGTGCCAGCAGCCTAACTAGCGGGAGCTACGAGCAGTACTTC
TRBJ2-5 | TRBV9 | NA | TRBD2 | CASSAFGGGLQETQYF | TGTGCCAGCAGCGCATTCGGGGGAGGGCTTCAAGAGACCCAGTACTTC
TRBJ2-7 | TRBV4-1 | once | TRBD2 | CASSQDVPLLAGGFYEQYF | TGCGCCAGCAGCCAAGATGTACCCCTACTAGCGGGGGGCTTTTACGAGCAGTACTTC
TRBJ1-1 | TRBV5-4 | NA | NA | CASSLNRDTEAFF | TGTGCCAGCAGCTTGAACAGGGACACTGAAGCTTTCTTT
TRBJ2-1 | TRBV18 | NA | NA | CASSPLQGNEQFF | TGTGCCAGCTCACCGCTACAGGGAAATGAGCAGTTCTTC
TRBJ2-2 | TRBV5-1 | NA | NA | CASSLVAEEGGTGELFF | TGCGCCAGCAGCTTGGTGGCGGAAGAGGGAGGCACCGGGGAGCTGTTTTTT
TRBJ1-4 | TRBV5-4 | NA | NA | CASSLKGGVANEKLFF | TGTGCCAGCAGCTTGAAAGGGGGAGTTGCTAATGAAAAACTGTTTTTT
TRBJ2-4 | TRBV6-6 | NA | TRBD2 | CASSRLAGGKNIQYF | TGTGCCAGCAGTAGACTAGCGGGCGGAAAAAACATTCAGTACTTC
TRBJ2-7 | TRBV5-1 | NA | TRBD2 | CASSAGLAGTRSYEQYF | TGCGCCAGCAGCGCCGGACTAGCGGGTACTAGATCCTACGAGCAGTACTTC